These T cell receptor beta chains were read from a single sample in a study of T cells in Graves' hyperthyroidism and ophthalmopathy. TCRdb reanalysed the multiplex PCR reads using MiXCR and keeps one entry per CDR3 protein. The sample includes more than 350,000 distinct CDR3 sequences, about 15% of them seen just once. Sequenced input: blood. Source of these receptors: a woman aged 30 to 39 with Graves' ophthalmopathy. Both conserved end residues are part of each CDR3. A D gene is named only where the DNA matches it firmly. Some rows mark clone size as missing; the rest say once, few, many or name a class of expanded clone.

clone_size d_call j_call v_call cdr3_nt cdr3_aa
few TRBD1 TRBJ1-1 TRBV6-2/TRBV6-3 TGTGCCAGCCCAGGGGTACAGGGGAACTTGAACACTGAAGCTTTCTTT CASPGVQGNLNTEAFF
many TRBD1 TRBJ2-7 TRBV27 TGTGCCAGCAGTTTACTTGGGACAGGGTACTACGAGCAGTACTTC CASSLLGTGYYEQYF
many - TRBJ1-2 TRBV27 TGTGCCAGCAGTTTACTGGGGCCGGACTATGGCTACACCTTC CASSLLGPDYGYTF
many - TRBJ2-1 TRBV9 TGTGCCAGCAGCGAGCAGGGATACAATGAGCAGTTCTTC CASSEQGYNEQFF
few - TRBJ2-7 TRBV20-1 TGCAGTGCTAGCGGGGGCGGGTGGGGCGGAAGCTACGAGCAGTACTTC CSASGGGWGGSYEQYF
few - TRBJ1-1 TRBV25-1 TGTGCCAGCAGTGTCGGGGCAGGGGCCGGGACTGAAGCTTTCTTT CASSVGAGAGTEAFF
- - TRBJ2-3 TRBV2 TGTGCCAGCAGCGACCGAATGGTGCGCACAGATACGCAGTATTTT CASSDRMVRTDTQYF
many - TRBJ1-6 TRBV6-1 TGTGCCAGCAAGCAGAAAGGGGATTCACCCCTCCACTTT CASKQKGDSPLHF
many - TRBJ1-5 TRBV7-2 TGTGCCAGCAGCTCCATTTTCGGGCAGCCCCAGCATTTT CASSSIFGQPQHF
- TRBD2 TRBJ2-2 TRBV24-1 TGTGCCACCACAGCAAGCGGGGGCCGAGGGAACACCGGGGAGCTGTTTTTT CATTASGGRGNTGELFF
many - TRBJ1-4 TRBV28 TGTGCCAGCAGCCCCGAGGGGTCCCCGTTTGAAAAACTGTTTTTT CASSPEGSPFEKLFF
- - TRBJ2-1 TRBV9 TGTGCCAGCAGCCCGAGCAGCGGCCACTCCTACAATGAGCAGTTCTTC CASSPSSGHSYNEQFF
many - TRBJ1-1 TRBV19 TGTGCCAGTATCATGACAGGCACCTCCACTGAAGCTTTCTTT CASIMTGTSTEAFF
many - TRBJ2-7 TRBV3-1 TGTGCCAGCAGCCAAGATCTAGCGAAAAAAGCCTACGAGCAGTACTTC CASSQDLAKKAYEQYF
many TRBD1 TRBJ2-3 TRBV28 TGTGCCAGCAGCATTCACAGGGGTTCAAGGTTAGCAGATACGCAGTATTTT CASSIHRGSRLADTQYF
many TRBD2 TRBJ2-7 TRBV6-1 TGTGCCAGCGGGAGGGCGGGGGGCTCCTACGAGCAGTACTTC CASGRAGGSYEQYF
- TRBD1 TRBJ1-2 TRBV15 TGTGCCACCAGCAGCGACAGGGGGCCGGGGGGCTACACCTTC CATSSDRGPGGYTF
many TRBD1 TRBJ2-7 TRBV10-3 TGTGCCATCAGTGAGGCGGGACAGGGCGAGCAGTACTTC CAISEAGQGEQYF
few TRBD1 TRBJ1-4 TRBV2 TGTGCCAGCAGTGGGACAGGGGGTTTGAATGAAAAACTGTTTTTT CASSGTGGLNEKLFF
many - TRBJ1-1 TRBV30 TGTGCCTGGGGAGGGGAGTGGACTGAAGCTTTCTTT CAWGGEWTEAFF
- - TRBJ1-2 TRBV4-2 TGTGCCAGCAGCCAATTCGACTATGGCTACACCTTC CASSQFDYGYTF
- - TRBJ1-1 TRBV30 TGTGCCTGGAAGAAGAACACTGAAGCTTTCTTT CAWKKNTEAFF
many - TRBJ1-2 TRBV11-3 TGTGCCAGCAGCCAGGACGGCATCCACTATGGCTACACCTTC CASSQDGIHYGYTF
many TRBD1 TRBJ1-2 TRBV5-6 TGTGCCAGCAGCTCACCACAGGGGGCGACTGGCTACACCTTC CASSSPQGATGYTF
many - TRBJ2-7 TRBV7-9 TGTGCCAGCAGCGCAACAGGGATCCAACGGCGTTACGAGCAGTACTTC CASSATGIQRRYEQYF
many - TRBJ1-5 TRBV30 TGTGCCTGGAGTGGCAGCGTGTCGGGCAATCAGCCCCAGCATTTT CAWSGSVSGNQPQHF
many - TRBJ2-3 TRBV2 TGTGCCAGCAGTGGTCCCCTTGGTGGCTTCAGCACAGATACGCAGTATTTT CASSGPLGGFSTDTQYF
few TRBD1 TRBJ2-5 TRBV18 TGTGCCAGCCCACTGGACAGGGATGAGACCCAGTACTTC CASPLDRDETQYF
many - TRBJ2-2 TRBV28 TGTGCCAGCAGTTCCGCAGGGTTCACCGGGGAGCTGTTTTTT CASSSAGFTGELFF
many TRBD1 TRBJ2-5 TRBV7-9 TGTGCCAGCAGCTCTCCCCGGCAGGGGGACCGGATCTCGCAAGAGACCCAGTACTTC CASSSPRQGDRISQETQYF
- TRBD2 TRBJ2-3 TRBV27 TGTGCCAGCAGTTTGGCTAGCGGGGACCGCACAGATACGCAGTATTTT CASSLASGDRTDTQYF
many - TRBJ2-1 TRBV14 TGTGCCAGCAGCCAATTAGGGTCCTACAATGAGCAGTTCTTC CASSQLGSYNEQFF
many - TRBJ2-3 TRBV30 TGTGCCTGGAGACCTACGGCGGATACGCAGTATTTT CAWRPTADTQYF
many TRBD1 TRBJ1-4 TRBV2 TGTGCCGCTGCAGGGGGAAAACTGTTTTTT CAAAGGKLFF
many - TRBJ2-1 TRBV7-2 TGTGCCAGCAGCTTAGGGGAGAGCTCCTACAATGAGCAGTTCTTC CASSLGESSYNEQFF
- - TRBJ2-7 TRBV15 TGTGCCACCGGAAAATCGGAGGGGAGCCTATCCTACGAGCAGTACTTC CATGKSEGSLSYEQYF
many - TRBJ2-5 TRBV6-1 TGTGCCAGCAGGAGTGGGGGCGAGACCCAGTACTTC CASRSGGETQYF
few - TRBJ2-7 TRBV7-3 TGTGCCAGCAGCCTGGACGTGTACTACGAGCAGTACTTC CASSLDVYYEQYF
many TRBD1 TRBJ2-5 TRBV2 TGTGCCAGCAGTTGGGACAGGGGGGCCCAAGAGACCCAGTACTTC CASSWDRGAQETQYF
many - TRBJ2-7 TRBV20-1 TGCAGTGCCCTGGCGGGCTTAGAGCAGTACTTC CSALAGLEQYF
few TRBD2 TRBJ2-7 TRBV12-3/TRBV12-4 TGTGCCAGCAGTCCGGATATAGCGGGGAAATGGTACGAGCAGTACTTC CASSPDIAGKWYEQYF